Listed here are 21 T cell receptor beta chains from one sample, sequenced in a study of T-cell reconstitution after alpha-beta-depleted transplantation in children. Preparation of the TCRbeta library was carried out with unique molecular identifiers. One entry per CDR3 protein results from TCRdb running MiXCR on the PCR reads. This table has 450,000 to 600,000 distinct CDR3 sequences, roughly 18% appearing once. Sequencing used PBMCs from the stem cell graft donor, obtained from the stem cell graft. Receptor source: a human donor who donated a stem cell graft to a child with acute lymphoblastic leukemia.

This chain links TRBV7-6 with TRBJ1-1; D remains ambiguous. Trimming cost V 1 base and J 4 bases, with 10 bases left between them. Germline V gives CDR1 SGHVS, CDR2 FNYEAQ. This CDR3 comprises 14 residues. DNA for the CDR3: TGTGCCAGCAGCTTAGATAGGGAGGTCACTGAAGCTTTCTTT. It is translated as CASSLDREVTEAFF.

The CDR3 nucleotides read TGTGCCACCAGTGCGGAGGGCGAGCAGTTCTTC. The encoded protein is CATSAEGEQFF. This sequence joins TRBV24-1 and TRBJ2-1, with D tentatively TRBD2 (6 bases). Germline CDR1 and CDR2: KGHDR and SFDVKD. V gave up 5 bases and J gave up 10 bases, with 8 bases separating them. CDR3 length equals 11 residues.

The V call is TRBV7-3, the J call TRBJ2-3; D remains ambiguous. V lost 6 bases, J lost 9 bases, and 16 bases lay in between. The germline V gene has CDR1 SGHTA and CDR2 FQGTGA. The CDR3 runs 13 residues. CDR3 region: CASSRPELATQYF. The CDR3 bases are TGTGCCAGCAGTCGGCCGGAACTGGCGACGCAGTATTTT.

The chain uses TRBV19 and TRBJ1-1; 7 nucleotides align to TRBD1. Germline lookup yields CDR1 LNHDA and CDR2 SQIVND (reference sequence). CDR3 length: 15 residues. V was clipped by 5 bases and J by 8 bases; unmatched bases: 14. The CDR3 DNA sequence: TGTGCCAGTAGTTCTCGGACAGGCCGGTGGAAGGAAGCTTTCTTT. This gives the protein CASSSRTGRWKEAFF.

This rearrangement joins TRBV12-3 or TRBV12-4 to TRBJ2-6; D may be TRBD1 (5 bases). V was pared by 2 bases and J by 3 bases, with 8 bases between. This CDR3 has 15 amino acids. CDR3: CASSLSRGGANVLTF. DNA for the CDR3: TGTGCCAGCAGTTTAAGTAGGGGTGGGGCCAACGTCCTGACTTTC.

This clonotype showed up just a few times. This chain joins TRBV4-1 and TRBJ2-5; TRBD2 matches at 8 bases. Losses at the gene ends were 0 bases for V and 3 bases for J; bases not matched to a gene: 9. Germline CDR1 MGHRA, CDR2 YSYEKL. CDR3 length: 17 residues. The CDR3 coding sequence is TGCGCCAGCAGCCAAGATCTTGCTACAGCGGGAGAAGAGACCCAGTACTTC. Amino acid sequence: CASSQDLATAGEETQYF.

This sequence joins TRBV11-2 and TRBJ2-1, with a weak D call TRBD2 (6 bases). In germline, CDR1 is SGHAT, CDR2 FQNNGV. Trimming cost V 1 base and J 5 bases, with 15 bases left between them. This CDR3 contains 16 residues. DNA of the CDR3: TGTGCCAGCAGCTTAGTTCCCCGGAGGGGACACAATGAGCAGTTCTTC. It yields the protein CASSLVPRRGHNEQFF.

This clonotype was counted only a few times. The chain combines TRBV6-5 with TRBJ1-2; D call uncertain. Between the trimmed V and J ends, which lost 2 bases and 10 bases, there was a span of 8 bases. Germline V gene sequence: CDR1 MNHEY, CDR2 SVGAGI. CDR3 length: 11 residues. The CDR3 loop reads CASSYGEPYTF. For the CDR3, the DNA is TGTGCCAGCAGTTACGGGGAGCCCTACACCTTC.

The chain combines TRBV12-3 or TRBV12-4 with TRBJ1-5; D unclear. The CDR3 contains 16 residues. Deletions cut 7 bases from V and 0 bases from J, with 16 bases between. CDR3 bases: TGTGCCAGCACGAGGACTGAGTTTTATAGCAATCAGCCCCAGCATTTT. The encoded protein is CASTRTEFYSNQPQHF.

The chain is built from TRBV10-1 and TRBJ1-3; D not certain. The germline CDR1 and CDR2 sequences are WNHNN and SYGVQD (reference sequence). CDR3 size: 15 residues. V gave up 0 bases and J gave up 5 bases, with 11 bases separating them. The CDR3 is CASSESRLPRNTIYF. The CDR3 DNA sequence: TGCGCCAGCAGTGAGTCGAGGTTGCCGAGAAACACCATATATTTT.

The gene calls are TRBV7-2 and TRBJ2-5; unclear D gene. Trimming shortened V by 5 bases and J by 4 bases, and 11 bases separated the two germline ends. CDR1 SGHTA and CDR2 FQGNSA come from the germline V gene. The CDR3 spans 13 residues. The CDR3 DNA reads TGTGCCAGCAGCACCCAGAACCTAGAGACCCAGTACTTC. This sequence encodes CASSTQNLETQYF.

The rearrangement uses TRBV4-1 and TRBJ2-1, with TRBD2 matching over 14 bases. Trimming cost V 2 bases and J 15 bases; bases outside gene matches: 6. CDR3 length: 14 residues. Germline V gene data show CDR1 as MGHRA and CDR2 as YSYEKL. Here the CDR3 reads CASSQPTSGRARFF. The CDR3 DNA is TGCGCCAGCAGCCAACCGACTAGCGGGAGGGCGCGGTTCTTC.

This clonotype was detected a few times. The V call is TRBV5-1, the J call TRBJ2-5; possible D gene TRBD1, 6 bases. Germline lookup yields CDR1 SGHRS and CDR2 YFSETQ. Trimming took 2 bases from V and 0 from J, leaving 11 bases between them. This CDR3 region has 15 residues. The CDR3 DNA is TGCGCCAGCAGCTTCACAGGGATGTACCAAGAGACCCAGTACTTC. Its translation is CASSFTGMYQETQYF.

This clonotype showed up just a few times. The chain employs TRBV3-1 and TRBJ2-7; the D is unclear. The length of the CDR3 is 17 residues. CDR1 LGHDT and CDR2 YNNKEL come from the germline V gene (reference sequence). With 0 bases removed from V and 2 bases from J, the gap between germline ends came to 17 bases. CDR3 residues: CASSQDWNGEATYEQYF. DNA of the CDR3: TGTGCCAGCAGCCAAGATTGGAACGGTGAAGCCACCTACGAGCAGTACTTC.

This clonotype was seen a handful of times. The chain links TRBV9 to TRBJ1-4; D is uncertain. Trimming left V 2 bases short and J 8 bases short, with 13 bases between. This CDR3 contains 14 residues. Germline V CDR1 and CDR2: SGDLS, YYNGEE. The CDR3 spells CASSVLPAGEKLFF. The CDR3 DNA follows: TGTGCCAGCAGCGTTCTCCCCGCGGGGGAAAAACTGTTTTTT. Full variable domain (rest looked up from reference TRBV9 and TRBJ1-4): DSGVTQTPKHLITATGQRVTLRCSPRSGDLSVYWYQQSLDQGLQFLIQYYNGEERAKGNILERFSAQQFPDLHSELNLSSLELGDSALYFCASSVLPAGEKLFFGSGTQLSVL.

J is TRBJ2-1 and V is TRBV20-1; tentative D call: TRBD2 (6 bases). Germline CDR1 reads DFQATT; CDR2 reads SNEGSKA (reference sequence). The CDR3 runs 17 residues. V dropped 3 bases and J dropped 0 bases, with 18 bases sitting between them. CDR3 in amino acids: CSASGEEADHSYNEQFF. The DNA of the CDR3 is TGCAGTGCTAGCGGGGAGGAGGCGGACCACTCCTACAATGAGCAGTTCTTC.

This clonotype was found a few times. The chain has TRBV20-1 and TRBJ1-1, with unresolved D. V was clipped by 3 bases and J by 1 base, with 9 bases between them. Looked up from germline, CDR1 is DFQATT and CDR2 is SNEGSKA (reference sequence). The CDR3 totals 13 residues. In DNA form, the CDR3 reads TGCAGTGCTAGTAGGCAGGAGAACACTGAAGCTTTCTTT. It yields the protein CSASRQENTEAFF.

The rearrangement uses TRBV29-1 and TRBJ2-2; 11 positions match TRBD1. Looked up from germline, CDR1 is SQVTM and CDR2 is ANQGSEA. This CDR3 is 16 amino acids long. The V gene end was trimmed by 6 bases and the J gene end by 4 bases; junction bases not matched to a gene: 10. The CDR3 DNA reads as TGCAGCGTCAGAATAACCGGGACAGGGGGCACCGGGGAGCTGTTTTTT. Residues: CSVRITGTGGTGELFF.

This clonotype showed up just a few times. This rearrangement joins TRBV20-1 to TRBJ2-5; the match to TRBD1 covers 9 bases. In germline, CDR1 is DFQATT, CDR2 SNEGSKA (reference sequence). The V gene end was trimmed by 1 base and the J gene end by 4 bases; junction bases not matched to a gene: 4. The CDR3 has 14 residues. The CDR3 protein is CSARVGQGRETQYF. The CDR3 DNA sequence: TGCAGTGCTAGAGTGGGACAGGGCCGAGAGACCCAGTACTTC.

The chain couples TRBV20-1 to TRBJ2-3; 7 bases fit TRBD2. V trimming: 0 bases; J trimming: 0 bases; junction bases outside the gene matches: 3. The CDR3 is 15 amino acids. Germline lookup yields CDR1 DFQATT and CDR2 SNEGSKA (reference sequence). The CDR3 protein is CSARDWDYSTDTQYF. The DNA for the CDR3 is TGCAGTGCTAGAGATTGGGACTATAGCACAGATACGCAGTATTTT.

This clonotype was counted a few times. The chain couples TRBV10-3 to TRBJ2-7, with 7 bases aligning to TRBD1. From germline, CDR1 is ENHRY and CDR2 SYGVKD. This CDR3 contains 13 residues. V lost 5 bases and J lost 6; bases outside the gene matches: 7. This CDR3 reads CAISQQGSGEQYF. DNA for the CDR3: TGTGCCATCAGTCAACAGGGGAGTGGCGAGCAGTACTTC.